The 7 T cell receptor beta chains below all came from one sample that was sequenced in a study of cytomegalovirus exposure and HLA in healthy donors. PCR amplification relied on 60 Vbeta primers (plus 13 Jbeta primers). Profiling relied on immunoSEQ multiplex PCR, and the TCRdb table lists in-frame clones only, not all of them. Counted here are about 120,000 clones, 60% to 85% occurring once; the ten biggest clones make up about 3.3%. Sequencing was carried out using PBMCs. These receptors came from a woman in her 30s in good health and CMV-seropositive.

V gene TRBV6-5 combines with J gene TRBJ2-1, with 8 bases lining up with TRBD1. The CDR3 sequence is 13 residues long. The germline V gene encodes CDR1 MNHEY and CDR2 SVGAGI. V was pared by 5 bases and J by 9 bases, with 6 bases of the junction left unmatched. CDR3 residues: CASSKPGGSEQFF. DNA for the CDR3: TGTGCCAGCAGTAAGCCAGGGGGCAGTGAGCAGTTCTTC.

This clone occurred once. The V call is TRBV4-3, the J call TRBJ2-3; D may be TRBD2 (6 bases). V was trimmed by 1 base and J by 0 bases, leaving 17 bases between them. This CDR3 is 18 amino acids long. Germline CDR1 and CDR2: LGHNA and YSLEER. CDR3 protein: CASSQGAGLSISTDTQYF. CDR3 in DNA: TGCGCCAGCAGCCAAGGGGCGGGGCTCTCTATCAGCACAGATACGCAGTATTTT.

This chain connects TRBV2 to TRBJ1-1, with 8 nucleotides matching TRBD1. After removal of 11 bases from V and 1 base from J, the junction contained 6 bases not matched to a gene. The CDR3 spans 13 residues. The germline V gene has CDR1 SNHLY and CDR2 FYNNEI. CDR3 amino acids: CASAGQANTEAFF. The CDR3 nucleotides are TGTGCCTCAGCGGGACAGGCGAACACTGAAGCTTTCTTT.

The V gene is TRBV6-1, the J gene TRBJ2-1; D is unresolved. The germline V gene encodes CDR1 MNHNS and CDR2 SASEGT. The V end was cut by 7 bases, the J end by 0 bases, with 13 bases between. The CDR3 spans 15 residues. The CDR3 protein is CASKSNGRSYNEQFF. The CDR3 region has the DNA TGTGCCAGCAAAAGCAACGGTCGCTCCTACAATGAGCAGTTCTTC.

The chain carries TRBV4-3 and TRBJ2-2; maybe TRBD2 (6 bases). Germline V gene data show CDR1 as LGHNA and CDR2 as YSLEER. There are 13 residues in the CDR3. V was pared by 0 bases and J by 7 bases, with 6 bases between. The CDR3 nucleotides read TGCGCCAGCAGCCAAGAGGGGGGCGGGGAGCTGTTTTTT. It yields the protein CASSQEGGGELFF.

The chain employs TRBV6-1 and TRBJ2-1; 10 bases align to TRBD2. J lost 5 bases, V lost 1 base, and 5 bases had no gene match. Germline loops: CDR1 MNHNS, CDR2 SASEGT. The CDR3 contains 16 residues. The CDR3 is CASSEGYSGGNNEQFF. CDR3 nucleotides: TGTGCCAGCAGTGAAGGATATAGCGGGGGGAACAATGAGCAGTTCTTC.

The CDR3 loop reads CASSNDRHTGELFF. The CDR3 coding sequence is TGCGCCAGCAGCAACGACAGGCACACCGGGGAGCTGTTTTTT. The chain is built from TRBV5-1 and TRBJ2-2; perhaps TRBD1 as D (6 bases). The CDR3 length is 14 residues. Germline-derived CDR1 and CDR2 are SGHRS and YFSETQ. V was pared by 4 bases and J by 3 bases, with 10 bases between.